This T cell receptor (beta chain) was captured in a study of persistence of HIV-infected CD4 T cells. Lysates of CMV-infected fibroblasts at 9.5 to 10 ug/mL stimulated these cells. CD40L-negative CD69-negative CD45RO-high memory CD4+ T cells were sorted as populations depleted of antigen-responding cells. Germline CDR1 is ENHRY and CDR2 is SYGVKD. V was pared by 4 bases and J by 4 bases, with 8 bases between. This CDR3 is built from 13 residues. On this clone itself: Antigen: not known.

This was the immunoSEQ version 4 assay in survey mode. Measured with immunoSEQ multiplex PCR; TCRdb has only the in-frame clones, and not every one. The sample shows 35,000 to 45,000 clones, 80% of them seen only once. This material consisted of CD4+ T cells sorted from PBMCs after roughly 18-hour stimulation, taken from a patient who received antiretroviral therapy. The clonotype originates from an adult man with HIV who was CMV-seropositive. The V and J genes are TRBV10-3 and TRBJ1-5; D remains ambiguous. For the CDR3, the DNA is TGTGCCATCAGTGCCCGCCAGAATCAGCCCCAGCATTTT. It translates to CAISARQNQPQHF.